The 23 T cell receptor beta chains below were found in one sample sequenced in a study of blood T cell repertoires in COVID-19. Sequenced by immunoSEQ multiplex PCR; TCRdb stores in-frame clones only, minus some. The table shows about 150,000 clones, with roughly 87% occurring only once. Material for sequencing was peripheral blood. All receptors derive from a woman in her fifties or sixties with active or convalescent COVID-19.

The rearrangement links TRBV21-1 to TRBJ1-4; the listed D gene, TRBD1, was not tested against the DNA. TRBV21-1 is annotated as a pseudogene. The CDR3 extends over 14 amino acids. The CDR3 coding sequence is TGTGCCAGCAGCACCGGACAGGGGGATGAAAAACTGTTTTTT. Translated: CASSTGQGDEKLFF.

The chain employs TRBV5-1 and TRBJ1-2; unclear D gene. The CDR3 spans 13 residues. The V end lost 4 bases, the J end lost 4 bases, and 11 bases lay between the germline ends. Germline V gives CDR1 SGHRS, CDR2 YFSETQ. The CDR3 here is CASSAGGGYGYTF. CDR3 in DNA: TGCGCCAGCAGCGCTGGAGGCGGCTATGGCTACACCTTC.

This chain links TRBV27 with TRBJ1-2, with D tentatively TRBD1 (5 bases). Trimming removed 0 bases from V and 7 bases from J, with 18 bases in between. CDR3 length: 16 amino acids. In germline, CDR1 is MNHEY, CDR2 SMNVEV (reference sequence). CDR3 in DNA: TGTGCCAGCAGTTTATCACCGTACGAGGGACTCGCTGGCTACACCTTC. It yields the protein CASSLSPYEGLAGYTF.

This chain uses TRBV30 with TRBJ1-2; D gene ambiguous. With 0 bases removed from V and 4 bases from J, the gap between germline ends came to 6 bases. From germline, CDR1 is GTSNPN and CDR2 SVGIG (reference sequence). This CDR3 is 12 amino acids long. CDR3 loop: CAWSVSGYGYTF. The CDR3 coding sequence is TGTGCCTGGAGTGTATCCGGCTATGGCTACACCTTC.

CDR3 protein: CASSLQGVGTEAFF. For the CDR3, the DNA is TGTGCCAGCTCACTACAGGGGGTTGGGACTGAAGCTTTCTTT. The rearrangement joins TRBV18 to TRBJ1-1, with 8 bases lining up with TRBD1. Germline V gene lookup returns CDR1 KGHSH and CDR2 LQKENI. The junction had 6 bases not matched to a gene; V was cut back by 4 bases and J by 5 bases. This CDR3 is 14 amino acids long.

This clone has more than one count but fewer than ten. The chain joins TRBV4-3 to TRBJ2-4; 12 nucleotides match TRBD2. The CDR3 extends over 17 amino acids. Germline CDR1 and CDR2: LGHNA and YSLEER. V trimming: 0 bases; J trimming: 0 bases; junction bases outside the gene matches: 0. The CDR3 DNA reads TGCGCCAGCAGCCAAGAGACTAGCGGGGGAGCCAAAAACATTCAGTACTTC. Its protein product is CASSQETSGGAKNIQYF.

The rearrangement links TRBV10-2 to TRBJ1-1, with TRBD1 as a possible D gene (5 bases). This CDR3 has 12 residues. In germline, CDR1 is WSHSY, CDR2 SAAADI. Trimming took 2 bases from V and 10 from J, leaving 11 bases between them. In DNA, the CDR3 is TGCGCCAGCAGTGAGCTGGGGGGGGGAGCTTTCTTT. Translated: CASSELGGGAFF.

V usage is TRBV9 and J usage is TRBJ2-2; 7 bases are a match to TRBD2. V shed 0 bases and J 5 bases; nucleotides not matched to a gene: 4. CDR1 SGDLS and CDR2 YYNGEE come from the germline V gene. The CDR3 covers 15 residues. CDR3 nucleotides: TGTGCCAGCAGCGTAGTCTCGGGGGGAACCGGGGAGCTGTTTTTT. This sequence encodes CASSVVSGGTGELFF.

The chain links TRBV2 to TRBJ1-1; no reliable D call. CDR3 length: 13 amino acids. Germline CDR1 reads SNHLY; CDR2 reads FYNNEI. V dropped 8 bases and J dropped 0 bases, with 10 bases sitting between them. Here the CDR3 DNA reads TGTGCCAGCGCTACCGGTTTGAACACTGAAGCTTTCTTT. It is translated as CASATGLNTEAFF.

This clone showed up just a few times. The chain combines TRBV19 with TRBJ2-7, with 9 bases identical to TRBD2. The CDR3 consists of 15 residues. J lost 2 bases, V lost 3 bases, and 5 bases had no gene match. CDR1 and CDR2 (germline): LNHDA, SQIVND (reference sequence). CDR3 nucleotides: TGTGCCAGTAGTATTTTCCTAGCGGGGACCTACGAGCAGTACTTC. It codes for CASSIFLAGTYEQYF.

The chain employs TRBV7-9 and TRBJ1-1; a weak D match, TRBD1 (5 bases). This CDR3 contains 17 residues. V was pared by 1 base and J by 0 bases, with 15 bases between. CDR1 and CDR2 (germline): SEHNR, FQNEAQ (reference sequence). CDR3 residues: CASSLVGRQGMNTEAFF. Written as DNA, the CDR3 is TGTGCCAGCAGCTTAGTGGGGAGGCAGGGAATGAACACTGAAGCTTTCTTT.

The chain employs TRBV5-4 and TRBJ1-3; maybe TRBD1 (5 bases). V was pared by 4 bases and J by 0 bases, with 11 bases between. CDR3 length: 15 amino acids. The germline V gene has CDR1 SGHNT and CDR2 YYREEE (reference sequence). The CDR3 sequence is CASSRDSPSGNTIYF. The CDR3 coding sequence is TGTGCCAGCAGCCGTGACAGCCCCTCTGGAAACACCATATATTTT.

The chain employs TRBV3-1 (or the pseudogene TRBV3-2) and TRBJ1-4; D is ambiguous. Deletions cut 1 base from V and 7 bases from J, with 13 bases between. The CDR3 runs 15 residues. The germline V gene encodes CDR1 LGHDT and CDR2 YNNKEL (reference sequence). CDR3 in amino acids: CASSQGNGGGEKLFF. For the CDR3, the DNA is TGTGCCAGCAGCCAAGGCAACGGTGGTGGTGAAAAACTGTTTTTT.

The V call is TRBV7-2, the J call TRBJ2-6, with 10 positions matching TRBD1. Germline trimming cut 3 bases from V and 2 bases from J; bases unmatched to any gene: 1. The V gene's germline CDR1 is SGHTA and CDR2 FQGNSA. This CDR3 comprises 16 residues. CDR3 amino acids: CASSFGTGAGANVLTF. The CDR3, as DNA: TGTGCCAGCAGCTTCGGGACAGGGGCTGGGGCCAACGTCCTGACTTTC.

The J gene is TRBJ2-3, the V gene TRBV5-4; TRBD1 matches at 10 bases. CDR3 length equals 18 residues. The trim removed 3 bases at V and 0 bases at J, leaving 10 bases unmatched. The V gene's germline CDR1 is SGHNT and CDR2 YYREEE (reference sequence). CDR3 sequence: CASSSWDRGGNSTDTQYF. The CDR3 DNA follows: TGTGCCAGCAGCTCCTGGGACAGGGGAGGGAATAGCACAGATACGCAGTATTTT.

The chain employs TRBV7-2 and TRBJ1-2, with D unresolved. From germline, CDR1 is SGHTA and CDR2 FQGNSA. Trimming took off 5 bases at V and 4 bases at J, with 8 bases between the two ends. This CDR3 has 12 amino acids. The CDR3 loop reads CASSLHSYGYTF. Written as DNA, the CDR3 is TGTGCCAGCAGCCTCCACAGCTATGGCTACACCTTC. Filled out from reference TRBV7-2 and TRBJ1-2, the complete variable domain reads GAGVSQSPSNKVTEKGKDVELRCDPISGHTALYWYRQSLGQGLEFLIYFQGNSAPDKSGLPSDRFSAERTGGSVSTLTIQRTQQEDSAVYLCASSLHSYGYTFGSGTRLTVV.

In DNA form, the CDR3 reads TGTGCCAGCAGTCTTGATACAGGGAGCAATGAGCAGTTCTTC. Residues: CASSLDTGSNEQFF. The chain links TRBV5-5 to TRBJ2-1, with a tentative D call TRBD1 (6 bases). Trimming cost V 5 bases and J 6 bases, with 15 bases left between them. Germline loops: CDR1 SGHKS, CDR2 YYEKEE (reference sequence). CDR3 length equals 14 residues.

The chain combines TRBV29-1 with TRBJ2-1; TRBD1 matches 9 bases. The CDR3 has 13 residues. V was pared by 5 bases and J by 5 bases, with 4 bases of the junction left unmatched. Germline CDR1 reads SQVTM; CDR2 reads ANQGSEA. The CDR3 reads CSVSRTGDNEQFF. CDR3 DNA sequence: TGCAGCGTTTCTCGGACAGGGGACAATGAGCAGTTCTTC.

The DNA for the CDR3 is TGTGCCAGCAGCTTAGACAGGGGAGGAAACACCATATATTTT. This codes for CASSLDRGGNTIYF. The chain uses TRBV13 and TRBJ1-3; 7 positions agree with TRBD1. With 1 base clipped from V and 4 bases from J, the junction kept 1 base outside the gene matches. This CDR3 comprises 14 residues. Germline values: CDR1 PRHDT, CDR2 FYEKMQ (reference sequence).

This chain uses TRBV12-3 or TRBV12-4 with TRBJ1-5; tentatively, D is TRBD1 (5 bases). The germline V and J ends were trimmed by 8 bases and 6 bases, with 11 bases remaining between them. The CDR3 loop spans 12 amino acids. The chain's CDR3 is CASGAVPQPQHF. In DNA, the CDR3 is TGTGCCAGCGGGGCCGTCCCTCAGCCCCAGCATTTT.

The J gene is TRBJ2-3, the V gene TRBV10-3; TRBD2 agrees at 14 bases. Per germline, CDR1 ENHRY and CDR2 SYGVKD. This CDR3 has 18 residues. Trimming at V came to 6 bases and at J to 0 bases, leaving 8 bases not matched to a gene. This CDR3 reads CAIRPGLAGVTSTDTQYF. The DNA for the CDR3 is TGTGCCATCAGGCCGGGACTAGCGGGGGTTACTAGCACAGATACGCAGTATTTT.

This chain uses TRBV7-2 with TRBJ2-2; 8 bases are a match to TRBD2. Germline lookup yields CDR1 SGHTA and CDR2 FQGNSA. V trimming: 1 base; J trimming: 4 bases; junction bases outside the gene matches: 2. The CDR3 spans 15 residues. The CDR3 DNA follows: TGTGCCAGCAGCTTAGGGGCGGGGGGCACCGGGGAGCTGTTTTTT. Protein sequence: CASSLGAGGTGELFF.

This rearrangement joins TRBV3-1 (or the pseudogene TRBV3-2) to TRBJ1-2; TRBD1 agrees at 8 bases. CDR1 and CDR2 (germline): LGHDT, YNNKEL (reference sequence). Trimming took 1 base from V and 8 from J; bases not matched to a gene: 9. The CDR3 consists of 15 residues. The CDR3 coding sequence is TGTGCCAGCAGCCAAGGTGTGCAGGGGGCGGGCGGCTACACCTTC. Translating it yields CASSQGVQGAGGYTF.